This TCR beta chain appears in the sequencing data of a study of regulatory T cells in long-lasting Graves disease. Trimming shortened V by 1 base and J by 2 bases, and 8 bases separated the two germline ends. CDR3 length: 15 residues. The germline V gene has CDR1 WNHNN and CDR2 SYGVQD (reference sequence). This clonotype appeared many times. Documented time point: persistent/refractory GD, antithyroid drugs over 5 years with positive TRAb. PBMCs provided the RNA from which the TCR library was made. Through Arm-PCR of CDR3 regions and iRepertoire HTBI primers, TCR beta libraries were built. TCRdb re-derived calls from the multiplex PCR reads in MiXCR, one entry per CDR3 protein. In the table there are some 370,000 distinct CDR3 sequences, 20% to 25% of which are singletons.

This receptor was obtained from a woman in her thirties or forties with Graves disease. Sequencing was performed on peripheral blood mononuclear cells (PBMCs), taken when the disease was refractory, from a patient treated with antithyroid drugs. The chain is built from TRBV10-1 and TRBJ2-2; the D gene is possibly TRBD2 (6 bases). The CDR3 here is CASSEWDLNTGELFF. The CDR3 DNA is TGCGCCAGCAGTGAGTGGGACTTAAACACCGGGGAGCTGTTTTTT.